Listed below are T cell receptor beta chains from one sample, sequenced in a study of blood T cell repertoires in COVID-19. TCRdb's table, derived via immunoSEQ multiplex PCR, lists solely in-frame clones and lacks some. The table shows 200,000 or so clones, with about 90% occurring only once. Sequenced material: peripheral blood. The receptors stem from a man aged 25 to 45 with COVID-19, enrolled during active disease. Both conserved end residues are part of each CDR3.

v_gene,CDR3aa
TRBV15,CATSRGGGSSGNTIYF
TRBV19,CASSIGGQGAYGYTF
TRBV19,CASSPGLPSYEQYF
TRBV5-1,CASSATGVSGNTIYF
TRBV9,CASSVELATHGDNEQFF
TRBV14,CASSPFRDREDEQYF
TRBV5-1,CASSWGPGQGSYEQYF
TRBV14,CASSQQGPSTDTQYF
TRBV29-1,CSVEDPGTVRQQYF
TRBV2,CASSEYGQGETQYF
TRBV30,CAWSVEGYYGYTF
TRBV5-4,CASSLDAGEYGYTF
TRBV2,CASRIQGVSAEAFF
TRBV7-8,CASSRPDRGNQETQYF